The clone carrying this TCR beta chain was observed a few times. What it binds is not known. Fresh peripheral blood, around 9.3 ml of it, supplied the PBMCs. The data belong to a study of T cells in Graves' hyperthyroidism and ophthalmopathy. Study-wide points: Blood also carried most thyroid clonotypes expanded above 0.001. With a median lead of about six months before onset, the model predicted ophthalmopathy.

The CDR3 sequence is 15 residues long. Germline CDR1 reads SGHRS; CDR2 reads YFSETQ. V lost 0 bases, J lost 5 bases, and 12 bases lay in between. Amplified regions were TCR beta CDR3 sequences from RNA transcripts. Researchers ran a first-round RT-PCR on the TCR CDR3 using the HTBI primer set. MiXCR, run by TCRdb on the multiplex PCR reads, gives a single entry per CDR3 protein. The table lists hundreds of thousands of distinct CDR3 sequences, roughly 40% of them singletons. The V and J genes are TRBV5-1 and TRBJ1-5; D ambiguous. The sequence was obtained from a man between 18 and 35 years old with Graves' hyperthyroidism. The sequenced sample consisted of blood. The CDR3: CASSLDGRKHQPQHF. The CDR3 DNA reads as TGCGCCAGCAGCTTGGACGGGAGGAAGCATCAGCCCCAGCATTTT.